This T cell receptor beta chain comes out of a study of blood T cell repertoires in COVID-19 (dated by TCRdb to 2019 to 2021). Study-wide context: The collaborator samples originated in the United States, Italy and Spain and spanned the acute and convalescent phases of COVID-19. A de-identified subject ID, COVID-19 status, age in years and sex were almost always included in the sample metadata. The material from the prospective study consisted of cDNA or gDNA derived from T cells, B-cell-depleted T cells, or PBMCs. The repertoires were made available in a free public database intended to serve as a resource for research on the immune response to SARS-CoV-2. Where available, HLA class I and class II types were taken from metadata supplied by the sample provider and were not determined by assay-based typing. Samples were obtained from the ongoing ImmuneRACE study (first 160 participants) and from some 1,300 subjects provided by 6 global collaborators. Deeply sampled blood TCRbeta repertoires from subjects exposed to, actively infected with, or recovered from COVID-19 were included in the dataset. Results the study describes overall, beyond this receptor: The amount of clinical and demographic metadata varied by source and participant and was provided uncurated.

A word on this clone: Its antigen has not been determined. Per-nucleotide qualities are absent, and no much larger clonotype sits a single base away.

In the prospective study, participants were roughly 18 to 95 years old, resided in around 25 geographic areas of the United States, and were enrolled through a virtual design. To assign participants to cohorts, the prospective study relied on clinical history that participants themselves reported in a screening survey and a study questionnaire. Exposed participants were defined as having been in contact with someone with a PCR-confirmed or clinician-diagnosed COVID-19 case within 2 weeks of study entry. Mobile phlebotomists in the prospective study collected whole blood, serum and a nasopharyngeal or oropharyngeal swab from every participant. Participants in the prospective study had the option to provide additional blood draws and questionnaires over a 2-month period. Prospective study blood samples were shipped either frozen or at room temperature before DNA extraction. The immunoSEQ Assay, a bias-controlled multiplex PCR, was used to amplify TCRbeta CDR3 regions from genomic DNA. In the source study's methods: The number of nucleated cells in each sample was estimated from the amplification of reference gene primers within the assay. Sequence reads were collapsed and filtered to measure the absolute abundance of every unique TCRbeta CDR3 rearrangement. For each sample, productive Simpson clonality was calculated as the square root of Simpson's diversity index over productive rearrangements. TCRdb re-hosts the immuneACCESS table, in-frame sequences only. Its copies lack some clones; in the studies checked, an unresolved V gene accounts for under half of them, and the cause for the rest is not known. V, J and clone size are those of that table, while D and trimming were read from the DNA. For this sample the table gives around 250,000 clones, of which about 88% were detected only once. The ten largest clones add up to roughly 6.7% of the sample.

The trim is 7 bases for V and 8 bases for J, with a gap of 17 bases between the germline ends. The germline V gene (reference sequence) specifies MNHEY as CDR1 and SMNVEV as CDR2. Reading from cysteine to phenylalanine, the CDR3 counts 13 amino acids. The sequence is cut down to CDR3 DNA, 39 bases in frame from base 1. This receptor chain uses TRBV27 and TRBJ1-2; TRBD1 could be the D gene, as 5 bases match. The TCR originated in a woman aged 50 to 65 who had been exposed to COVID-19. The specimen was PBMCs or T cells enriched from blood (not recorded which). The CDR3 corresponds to CASTKPGLGGYTF. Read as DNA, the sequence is TGTGCCAGCACGAAACCAGGGTTGGGGGGCTACACCTTC.